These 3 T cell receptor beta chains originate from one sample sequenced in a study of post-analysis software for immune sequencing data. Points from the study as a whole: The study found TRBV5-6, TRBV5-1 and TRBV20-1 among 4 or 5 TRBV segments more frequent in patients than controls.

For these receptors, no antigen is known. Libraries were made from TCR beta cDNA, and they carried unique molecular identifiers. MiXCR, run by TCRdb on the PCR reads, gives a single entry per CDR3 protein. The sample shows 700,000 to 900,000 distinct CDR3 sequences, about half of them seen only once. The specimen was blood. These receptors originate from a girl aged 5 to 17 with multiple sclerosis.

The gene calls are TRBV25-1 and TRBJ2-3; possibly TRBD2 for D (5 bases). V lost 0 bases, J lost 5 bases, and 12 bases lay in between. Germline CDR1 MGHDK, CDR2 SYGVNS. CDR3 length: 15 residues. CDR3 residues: CASSEYFGSGDTQYF. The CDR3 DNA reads TGTGCCAGCAGTGAATATTTCGGAAGCGGAGATACGCAGTATTTT.

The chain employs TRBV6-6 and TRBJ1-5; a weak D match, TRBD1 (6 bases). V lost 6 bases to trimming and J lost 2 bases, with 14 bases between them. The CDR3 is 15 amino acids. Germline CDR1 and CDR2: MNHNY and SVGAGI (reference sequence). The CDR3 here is CASRLRGSGNQPQHF. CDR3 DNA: TGTGCCAGCAGGCTCAGGGGATCCGGCAATCAGCCCCAGCATTTT.

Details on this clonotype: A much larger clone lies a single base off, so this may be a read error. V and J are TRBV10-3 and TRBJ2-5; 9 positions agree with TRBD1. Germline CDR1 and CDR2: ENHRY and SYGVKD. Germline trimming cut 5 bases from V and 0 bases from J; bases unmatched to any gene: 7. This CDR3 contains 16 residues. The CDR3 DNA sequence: TGTGCCATCAGTACCGGGACAGGGAGGTACCAAGAGACCCAGTACTTC. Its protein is CAISTGTGRYQETQYF.